This TCR beta chain was identified in a study of molecular identifiers for immune sequencing clone quantification. Only a few counts were recorded for this clonotype. TCRdb redid the calling of the PCR reads with MiXCR, one entry per CDR3 protein. The table records 45,000 to 60,000 distinct CDR3 sequences, more than 35% of them present only once. This CDR3 region has 12 residues. Unmatched junction bases numbered 3, after V lost 2 bases and J lost 8 bases. CDR1 and CDR2 from the germline V gene are SGHRS and YFSETQ. The sequencing sample was made of naive CD8+ T cells from blood, with Jurkat cell RNA spiked in. Subset reported: FACS-sorted CD8+CD4-CCR7+CD45RA+ naive T cells. The rearrangement uses TRBV5-1 and TRBJ1-1, with 7 bases identical to TRBD1. The clonotype comes from a human donor in good health. Some libraries in this study had Jurkat cell RNA spiked in. The CDR3 loop reads CASSFDREEAFF. CDR3 nucleotides: TGCGCCAGCAGCTTCGACAGGGAGGAAGCTTTCTTT.